Listed below are T cell receptor beta chains from one sample, sequenced in a study of blood T cell repertoires in COVID-19. Sequencing used immunoSEQ multiplex PCR; TCRdb keeps in-frame clones, though not all of them. The repertoire includes around 300,000 clones, approximately 88% of them detected once, and about 4.7% sits in the top ten. The sequencing input was PBMCs or T cells enriched from blood (not recorded which). The receptors come from a man aged 25 to 40 who had recovered from COVID-19. Both conserved end residues are part of each CDR3. The D gene is left open where the match is weak. Not all rows give a size; the values are once, few, many and, for expanded clones, a class.

D: NA; length: 14; size: NA; J: TRBJ1-1; V: TRBV21-1; CDR3: CASSTDRVNTEAFF; DNA: TGTGCCAGCAGCACAGACAGGGTAAACACTGAAGCTTTCTTT
D: NA; length: 18; size: NA; J: TRBJ2-3; V: TRBV11-2; CDR3: CASSLGSGRQTRGDTQYF; DNA: TGTGCCAGCAGCTTAGGTTCGGGGAGGCAGACCCGGGGAGATACGCAGTATTTT
D: NA; length: 15; size: NA; J: TRBJ1-4; V: TRBV5-8; CDR3: CASSLEGRVNEKLFF; DNA: TGTGCCAGCAGCTTGGAGGGGAGGGTGAATGAAAAACTGTTTTTT
D: NA; length: 17; size: NA; J: TRBJ1-6; V: TRBV27; CDR3: CASSPSRGFRDNSPLHF; DNA: TGTGCCAGCAGTCCGTCCCGGGGGTTCAGGGATAATTCACCCCTCCACTTT
D: TRBD1; length: 16; size: NA; J: TRBJ1-4; V: TRBV15; CDR3: CATSRDNRGYNEKLFF; DNA: TGTGCCACCAGCAGAGATAACAGGGGCTATAATGAAAAACTGTTTTTT
D: TRBD2; length: 18; size: once; J: TRBJ2-3; V: TRBV4-2; CDR3: CASSHDPKIAGGADTQYF; DNA: TGTGCCAGCAGCCACGATCCCAAAATAGCGGGGGGGGCAGATACGCAGTATTTT
D: TRBD2; length: 16; size: NA; J: TRBJ2-1; V: TRBV10-1; CDR3: CASSEGTSGEYNEQFF; DNA: TGCGCCAGCAGTGAGGGGACTAGCGGGGAATACAATGAGCAGTTCTTC
D: TRBD2; length: 11; size: NA; J: TRBJ2-7; V: TRBV2; CDR3: CASSDGGEQYF; DNA: TGTGCCAGCAGTGACGGGGGGGAGCAGTACTTC
D: NA; length: 15; size: NA; J: TRBJ2-1; V: TRBV19; CDR3: CASKTGTPTYNEQFF; DNA: TGTGCCAGTAAAACCGGGACACCAACCTACAATGAGCAGTTCTTC
D: TRBD1; length: 15; size: once; J: TRBJ1-2; V: TRBV7-2; CDR3: CASSKQQGLGSGYTF; DNA: TGTGCCAGCAGCAAGCAACAGGGGTTGGGTTCTGGCTACACCTTC
D: NA; length: 12; size: few; J: TRBJ1-1; V: TRBV13; CDR3: CASSAEETEAFF; DNA: TGTGCCAGCAGCGCTGAAGAGACTGAAGCTTTCTTT
D: NA; length: 13; size: NA; J: TRBJ1-2; V: TRBV5-6; CDR3: CASSPGGTWGYTF; DNA: TGTGCCAGCAGCCCGGGCGGGACCTGGGGCTACACCTTC
D: TRBD2; length: 14; size: NA; J: TRBJ2-7; V: TRBV4-1; CDR3: CASSQGGLASEQYF; DNA: TGCGCCAGCAGCCAAGGGGGACTAGCAAGCGAGCAGTACTTC
D: NA; length: 15; size: NA; J: TRBJ2-5; V: TRBV24-1; CDR3: CATSDPTGNQETQYF; DNA: TGTGCCACCAGTGATCCCACCGGGAACCAAGAGACCCAGTACTTC
D: NA; length: 13; size: NA; J: TRBJ1-3; V: TRBV2; CDR3: CASSIVTGNTIYF; DNA: TGTGCCAGCTCCATAGTAACCGGAAACACCATATATTTT
D: NA; length: 13; size: NA; J: TRBJ1-5; V: TRBV30; CDR3: CAWSGTHNQPQHF; DNA: TGTGCCTGGAGCGGGACACACAATCAGCCCCAGCATTTT
D: NA; length: 16; size: NA; J: TRBJ2-1; V: TRBV7-9; CDR3: CASSLGGGAIRGEQFF; DNA: TGTGCCAGCAGCCTAGGGGGAGGGGCTATCCGGGGTGAGCAGTTCTTC
D: TRBD1; length: 13; size: NA; J: TRBJ2-7; V: TRBV19; CDR3: CASSGTGAYEQYF; DNA: TGTGCCAGTAGCGGGACAGGGGCCTACGAGCAGTACTTC
D: NA; length: 16; size: once; J: TRBJ1-2; V: TRBV30; CDR3: CAWSFPVGGRNYGYTF; DNA: TGTGCCTGGAGTTTCCCTGTCGGGGGGCGAAACTATGGCTACACCTTC
D: NA; length: 12; size: NA; J: TRBJ1-1; V: TRBV30; CDR3: CAYLGVNTEAFF; DNA: TGTGCCTACTTGGGAGTGAACACTGAAGCTTTCTTT
D: NA; length: 14; size: NA; J: TRBJ1-1; V: TRBV5-5; CDR3: CASSVDSFNTEAFF; DNA: TGTGCCAGCAGCGTCGACAGCTTTAACACTGAAGCTTTCTTT
D: TRBD1; length: 16; size: NA; J: TRBJ1-2; V: TRBV7-2; CDR3: CASSLSATGTNYGYTF; DNA: TGTGCCAGCAGCTTATCCGCGACAGGGACTAACTATGGCTACACCTTC
D: NA; length: 15; size: NA; J: TRBJ1-6; V: TRBV15; CDR3: CATSRGTAGFSPLHF; DNA: TGTGCCACCAGCAGAGGGACAGCCGGCTTTTCACCCCTCCACTTT
D: NA; length: 13; size: NA; J: TRBJ2-1; V: TRBV7-2; CDR3: CASSSEGGNEQFF; DNA: TGTGCCAGCAGCTCCGAGGGCGGCAATGAGCAGTTCTTC
D: NA; length: 15; size: NA; J: TRBJ1-1; V: TRBV19; CDR3: CASSSWTGGIPEAFF; DNA: TGTGCCAGTAGTTCCTGGACTGGGGGCATCCCTGAAGCTTTCTTT
D: TRBD1; length: 15; size: NA; J: TRBJ1-2; V: TRBV6-5; CDR3: CASSRVGTESYGYTF; DNA: TGTGCCAGCAGCCGGGTCGGGACAGAGTCTTATGGCTACACCTTC
D: NA; length: 15; size: NA; J: TRBJ1-2; V: TRBV7-9; CDR3: CASSTLLDSGYGYTF; DNA: TGTGCCAGCAGCACCCTCCTTGACAGTGGCTATGGCTACACCTTC
D: NA; length: 14; size: NA; J: TRBJ1-2; V: TRBV28; CDR3: CASRLVTENYGYTF; DNA: TGTGCCAGCAGACTCGTGACAGAAAACTATGGCTACACCTTC
D: NA; length: 14; size: NA; J: TRBJ2-7; V: TRBV14; CDR3: CASSQARLYYEQYF; DNA: TGTGCCAGCAGCCAAGCCCGACTCTACTACGAGCAGTACTTC
D: NA; length: 17; size: NA; J: TRBJ1-2; V: TRBV5-4; CDR3: CASSLGSIQGPLYGYTF; DNA: TGTGCCAGCAGCTTGGGGAGTATCCAGGGCCCTCTCTATGGCTACACCTTC
D: NA; length: 13; size: NA; J: TRBJ2-1; V: TRBV30; CDR3: CAWSMSSYNEQFF; DNA: TGTGCCTGGAGCATGAGCTCCTACAATGAGCAGTTCTTC
D: NA; length: 14; size: NA; J: TRBJ2-7; V: TRBV5-1; CDR3: CASSLGQGGNEQYF; DNA: TGCGCCAGCAGCTTGGGACAGGGAGGTAACGAGCAGTACTTC
D: NA; length: 12; size: NA; J: TRBJ1-5; V: TRBV28; CDR3: CASSLPDQPQHF; DNA: TGTGCCAGCAGTTTACCCGATCAGCCCCAGCATTTT
D: TRBD1; length: 15; size: NA; J: TRBJ1-4; V: TRBV27; CDR3: CASSSLTGGDEKLFF; DNA: TGTGCCAGCAGTTCGCTGACAGGGGGGGATGAAAAACTGTTTTTT
D: TRBD1; length: 14; size: NA; J: TRBJ1-5; V: TRBV2; CDR3: CASSLGTGNQPQHF; DNA: TGTGCCAGCAGCCTAGGGACAGGCAATCAGCCCCAGCATTTT
D: NA; length: 13; size: NA; J: TRBJ1-5; V: TRBV6-4; CDR3: CASIEFSNQPQHF; DNA: TGTGCCAGCATAGAATTTAGCAATCAGCCCCAGCATTTT